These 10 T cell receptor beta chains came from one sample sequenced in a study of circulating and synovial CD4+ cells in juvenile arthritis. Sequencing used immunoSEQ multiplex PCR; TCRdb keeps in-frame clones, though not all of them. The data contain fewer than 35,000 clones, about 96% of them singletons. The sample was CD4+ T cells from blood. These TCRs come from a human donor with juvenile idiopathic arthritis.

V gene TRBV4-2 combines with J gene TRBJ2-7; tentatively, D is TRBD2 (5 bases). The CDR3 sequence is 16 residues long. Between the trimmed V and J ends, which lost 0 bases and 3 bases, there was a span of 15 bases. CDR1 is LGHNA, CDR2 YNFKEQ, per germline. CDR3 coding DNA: TGTGCCAGCAGCCAAGATTACCGGGGAAACTACTACGAGCAGTACTTC. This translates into CASSQDYRGNYYEQYF.

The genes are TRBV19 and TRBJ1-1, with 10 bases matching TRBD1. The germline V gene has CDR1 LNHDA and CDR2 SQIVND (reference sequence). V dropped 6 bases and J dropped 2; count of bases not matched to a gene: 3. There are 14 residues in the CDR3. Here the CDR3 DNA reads TGTGCCAGTAGCGACAGGGGGCATAACACTGAAGCTTTCTTT. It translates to CASSDRGHNTEAFF.

In DNA, the CDR3 is TGTGCCAGCAGGGCGACAACCTCCTACGAGCAGTACTTC. Translating gives CASRATTSYEQYF. The V and J genes are TRBV2 and TRBJ2-7; D unclear. The V end lost 6 bases, the J end lost 0 bases, and 9 bases lay between the germline ends. Germline CDR1 and CDR2: SNHLY and FYNNEI. The CDR3 extends over 13 amino acids. Using reference TRBV2 and TRBJ2-7 for the parts outside the CDR3, the full variable domain is EPEVTQTPSHQVTQMGQEVILRCVPISNHLYFYWYRQILGQKVEFLVSFYNNEISEKSEIFDDQFSVERPDGSNFTLKIRSTKLEDSAMYFCASRATTSYEQYFGPGTRLTVT.

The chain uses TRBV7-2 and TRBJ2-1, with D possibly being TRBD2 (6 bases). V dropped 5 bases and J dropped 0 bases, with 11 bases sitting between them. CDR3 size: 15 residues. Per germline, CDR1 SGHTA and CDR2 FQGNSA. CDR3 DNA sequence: TGTGCCAGCAGCCGTTTGGGGGGCTCCTACAATGAGCAGTTCTTC. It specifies CASSRLGGSYNEQFF.

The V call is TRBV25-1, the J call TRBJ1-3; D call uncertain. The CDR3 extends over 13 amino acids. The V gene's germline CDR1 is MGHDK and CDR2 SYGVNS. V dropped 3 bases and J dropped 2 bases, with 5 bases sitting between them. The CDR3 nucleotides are TGTGCCAGCAGTGACAGTACTGGAAACACCATATATTTT. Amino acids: CASSDSTGNTIYF.

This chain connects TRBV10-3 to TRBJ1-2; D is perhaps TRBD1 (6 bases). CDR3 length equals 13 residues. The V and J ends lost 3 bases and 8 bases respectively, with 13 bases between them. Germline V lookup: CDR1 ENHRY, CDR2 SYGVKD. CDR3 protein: CAISEPGVDGYTF. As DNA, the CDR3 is TGTGCCATCAGTGAACCAGGGGTTGACGGCTACACCTTC.

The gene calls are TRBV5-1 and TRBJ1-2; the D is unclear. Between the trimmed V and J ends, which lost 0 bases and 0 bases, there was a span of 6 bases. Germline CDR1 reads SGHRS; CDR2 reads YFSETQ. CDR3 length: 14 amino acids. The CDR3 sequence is CASSLAEANYGYTF. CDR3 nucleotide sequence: TGCGCCAGCAGCTTGGCAGAAGCTAACTATGGCTACACCTTC.

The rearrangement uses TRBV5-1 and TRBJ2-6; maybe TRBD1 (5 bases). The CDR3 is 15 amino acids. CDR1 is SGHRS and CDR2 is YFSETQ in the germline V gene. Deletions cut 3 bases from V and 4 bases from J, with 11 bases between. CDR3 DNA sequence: TGCGCCAGCAGCTCGGACATAGCCGGGGCCAACGTCCTGACTTTC. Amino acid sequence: CASSSDIAGANVLTF.

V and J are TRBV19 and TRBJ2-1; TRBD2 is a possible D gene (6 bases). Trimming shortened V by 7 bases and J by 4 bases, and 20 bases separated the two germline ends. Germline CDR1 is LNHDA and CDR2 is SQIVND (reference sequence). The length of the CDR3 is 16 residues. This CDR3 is CASISNPGLSYNEQFF. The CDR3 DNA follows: TGTGCCAGTATCAGCAACCCGGGACTCTCTTACAATGAGCAGTTCTTC.

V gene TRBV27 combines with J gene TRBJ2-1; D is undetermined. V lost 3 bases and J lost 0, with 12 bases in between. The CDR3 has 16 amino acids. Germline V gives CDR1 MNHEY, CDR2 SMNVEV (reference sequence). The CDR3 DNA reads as TGTGCCAGCAGTTTGCTTAGCCCCCTCTCCTACAATGAGCAGTTCTTC. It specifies CASSLLSPLSYNEQFF.